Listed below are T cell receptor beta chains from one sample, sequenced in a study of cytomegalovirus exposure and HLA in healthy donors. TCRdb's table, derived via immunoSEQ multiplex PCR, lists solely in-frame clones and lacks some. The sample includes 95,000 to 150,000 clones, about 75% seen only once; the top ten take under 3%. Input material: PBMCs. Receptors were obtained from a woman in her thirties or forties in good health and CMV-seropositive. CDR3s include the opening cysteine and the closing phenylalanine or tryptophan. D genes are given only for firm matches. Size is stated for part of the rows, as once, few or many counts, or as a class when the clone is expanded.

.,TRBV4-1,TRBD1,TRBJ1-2,CASSQGQGGYGYTF,TGCGCCAGCAGCCAGGGACAGGGTGGCTATGGCTACACCTTC
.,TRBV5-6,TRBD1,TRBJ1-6,CASSLGTGGNSPLHF,TGTGCCAGCAGCTTGGGCACAGGGGGGAATTCACCCCTCCACTTT
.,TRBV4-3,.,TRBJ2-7,CASSQEFTGIRSYEQYF,TGCGCCAGCAGCCAAGAATTCACAGGGATCAGGTCCTACGAGCAGTACTTC
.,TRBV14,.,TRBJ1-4,CASSQARGLSYEKLFF,TGTGCCAGCAGCCAAGCCAGGGGCTTATCGTATGAAAAACTGTTTTTT
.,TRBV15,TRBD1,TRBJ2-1,CATSRGDRPGANEQFF,TGTGCCACCAGCAGAGGGGACAGGCCAGGGGCAAATGAGCAGTTCTTC
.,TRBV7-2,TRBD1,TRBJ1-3,CASSSGDSGKPIYF,TGTGCCAGCAGCTCCGGGGACAGTGGAAAGCCCATATATTTT
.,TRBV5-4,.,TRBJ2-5,CASTMQGAGETQYF,TGTGCCAGCACCATGCAGGGAGCGGGAGAGACCCAGTACTTC
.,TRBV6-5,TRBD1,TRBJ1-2,CASSLGTGTHDGYTF,TGTGCCAGCAGCCTCGGGACAGGCACCCACGATGGCTACACCTTC
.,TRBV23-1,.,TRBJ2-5,CASRGVQETQYF,TGCGCCAGCAGAGGGGTCCAAGAGACCCAGTACTTC
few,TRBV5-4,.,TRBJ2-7,CASSLPGRYEQYF,TGTGCCAGCAGCCTCCCTGGGAGGTACGAGCAGTACTTC